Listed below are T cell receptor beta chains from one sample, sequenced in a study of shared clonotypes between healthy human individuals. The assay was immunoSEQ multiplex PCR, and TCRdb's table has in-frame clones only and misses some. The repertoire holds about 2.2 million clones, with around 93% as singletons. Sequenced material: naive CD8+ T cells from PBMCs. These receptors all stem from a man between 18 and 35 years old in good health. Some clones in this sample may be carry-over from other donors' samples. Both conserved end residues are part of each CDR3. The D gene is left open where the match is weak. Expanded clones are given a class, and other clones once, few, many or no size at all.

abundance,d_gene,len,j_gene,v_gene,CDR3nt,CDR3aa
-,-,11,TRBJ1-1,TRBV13,TGTGCCAGCAGCCCTGGGGCAGAAGCTTTCTTT,CASSPGAEAFF
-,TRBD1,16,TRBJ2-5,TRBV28,TGTGCCAGCAGTGCAACCGGGACAGGGCACGAAGAGACCCAGTACTTC,CASSATGTGHEETQYF
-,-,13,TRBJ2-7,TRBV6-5,TGTGCCAGCAGTTACCAACCCTCCTACGAGCAGTACTTC,CASSYQPSYEQYF
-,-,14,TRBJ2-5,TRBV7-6,TGTGCCAGCAGCTTACGTTGGGGCCGGGAGACCCAGTACTTC,CASSLRWGRETQYF
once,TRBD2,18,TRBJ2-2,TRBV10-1,TGCGCCAGCAGGCCGGGAAGTCTAGCGGGAGGTATCACCGGGGAGCTGTTTTTT,CASRPGSLAGGITGELFF
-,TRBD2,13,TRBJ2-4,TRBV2,TGTGCCAGCTGGCCGGGAGGGTGGGACATTCAGTACTTC,CASWPGGWDIQYF
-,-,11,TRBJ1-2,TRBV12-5,TGTGCTAGTGGTTTTGGGCGCGGCTACACCTTC,CASGFGRGYTF
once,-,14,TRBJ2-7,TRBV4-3,TGCGCCAGCAGCCAAGGCAGAATGGGTAACGAGCAGTACTTC,CASSQGRMGNEQYF
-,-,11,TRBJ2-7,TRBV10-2,TGCGCCAGCAGCGTTTCCTGGGAGCAGTACTTC,CASSVSWEQYF
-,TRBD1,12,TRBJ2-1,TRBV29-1,TGCAGCGTAGACAGGGGCCCAAATGAGCAGTTCTTC,CSVDRGPNEQFF
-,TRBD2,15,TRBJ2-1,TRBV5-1,TGCGCCAGCAGCGAGGGACTAGCGGGGGTTTCAGTGCAGTTCTTC,CASSEGLAGVSVQFF
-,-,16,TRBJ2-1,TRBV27,TGTGCCAGCAGTCTACTGAGCGAGGGACTTAACAATGAGCAGTTCTTC,CASSLLSEGLNNEQFF
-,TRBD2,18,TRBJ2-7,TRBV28,TGTGCCAGCAGTTTATTCCAATGGGCGGGAGGTCCCAGTAACGAGCAGTACTTC,CASSLFQWAGGPSNEQYF
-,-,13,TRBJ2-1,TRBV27,TGTGCCAGCAGTCGGGGACCAGGGAATGAGCAGTTCTTC,CASSRGPGNEQFF
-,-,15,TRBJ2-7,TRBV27,TGTGCCAGCACTCCCTACGCAGGGAGCTCCTACGAGCAGTACTTC,CASTPYAGSSYEQYF
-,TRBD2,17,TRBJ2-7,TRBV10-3,TGTGCCATCAGTGTCCTGCTACCGGGACTAGCGCACTACGAGCAGTACTTC,CAISVLLPGLAHYEQYF
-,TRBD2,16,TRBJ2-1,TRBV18,TGTGCCAGCTCACCTAGGACTAGCTCTTCCTACAATGAGCAGTTCTTC,CASSPRTSSSYNEQFF
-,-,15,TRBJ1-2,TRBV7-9,TGTGCCAGCAGCTTAGCTAGGGTAGAGGACTATGGCTACACCTTC,CASSLARVEDYGYTF
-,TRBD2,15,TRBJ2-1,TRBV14,TGTGCCAGCAGCCCATTTAGGCCCGGGAGGGGTGAGCAGTTCTTC,CASSPFRPGRGEQFF
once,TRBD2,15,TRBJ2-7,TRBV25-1,TGTGCCAGCAGTGAATATGCGGGACTAGCCTACGAGCAGTACTTC,CASSEYAGLAYEQYF
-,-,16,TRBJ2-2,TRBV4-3,TGCGCCAGCAGCCAAGCGGGAGTCACCCCCACCGGGGAGCTGTTTTTT,CASSQAGVTPTGELFF
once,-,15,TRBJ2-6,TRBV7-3,TGTGCCACCGGGACGGGCGCCTCTGGGGCCAACGTCCTGACTTTC,CATGTGASGANVLTF
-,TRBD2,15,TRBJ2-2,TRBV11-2,TGTGCCAGCAGCAGATACCGGGGAGGGTCCGGGGAGCTGTTTTTT,CASSRYRGGSGELFF